A selection of T cell receptor beta chains follows, all from one sample in a study of graft-versus-host responses after intestinal transplantation. No antigen is known for these receptors. Data came from immunoSEQ multiplex PCR; TCRdb stores just in-frame clones and leaves some out. The repertoire holds more than 90,000 clones, with roughly 91% as singletons. The specimen comprised unstimulated CD8+ T cells sorted from spleen or lymph node cells, sampled before intestinal transplant. These TCRs come from a human donor who received an intestinal transplant. The CDR3 runs from the conserved cysteine through the conserved F or W. A row's size may be missing; if present it is once, few, many or a size class.

TRBV4-1	.	CATPQGLNTEAFF
TRBV5-1	.	CASNEPPGTEAFF
TRBV19	.	CASSGGRIGTSIYGYTF
TRBV6-8	.	CASSYGREETKNIQYF
TRBV14	.	CASSQGSTGRPDTQYF
TRBV6-5	.	CASSYTQGGYNEQFF
TRBV7-9	.	CASRSTGEAFF
TRBV4-3	once	CASSQSNNSPLHF
TRBV27	.	CASSLLSRVSPLHF
TRBV5-1	.	CASSYDSATSTDTQYF
TRBV4-2	.	CASSLTRGLGTEAFF
TRBV2	few	CASSEGQGVNQPQHF
TRBV5-6	few	CASSDWGRTEAFF
TRBV7-9	.	CASSSTIAGVGPETQYF
TRBV4-1	.	CASSQDGRAYEQYF
TRBV4-3	.	CASSQDTSGHSYEQYF
TRBV9	.	CASSVVGPNTEAFF
TRBV14	.	CASSQVFISGGDTEAFF
TRBV4-1	.	CASSSGASLANYGYTF
TRBV4-1	.	CASSPKQGSPYEQYF
TRBV28	.	CASSNYPNAYEQYF
TRBV11-2	.	CASLQGGYTEAFF
TRBV7-2	.	CASSPSTEAFF
TRBV12-2	once	CASRASDQASEQFF
TRBV27	.	CASSWGAGGLYEQYF
TRBV27	.	CASSLLGSQPQHF
TRBV4-1	.	CASSQGLAVSYNEQFF
TRBV4-3	.	CASSQTHVMNTEAFF
TRBV6-1	.	CASSEAGDREDDGYTF
TRBV19	.	CASSRSYLGGGVDTEAFF
TRBV6-5	.	CASTQLAGEDEQYF
TRBV5-1	.	CASSLGSREDHFNYGYTF
TRBV5-8	.	CASSLTGGGEAFF
TRBV13	.	CASSHSVFEAFF
TRBV2	.	CASSGGGNQPQHF
TRBV2	few	CASSEVGPNTEAFF
TRBV6-5	.	CASSSGRSNEKLFF
TRBV6-5	.	CASSYLAGGPHEQFF
TRBV6-5	.	CATLRMPGANVLTF
TRBV30	.	CAWSESWAGQYF
TRBV4-1	.	CASSQVRDRSNTGELFF
TRBV19	.	CASSVGGSPYNEQFF